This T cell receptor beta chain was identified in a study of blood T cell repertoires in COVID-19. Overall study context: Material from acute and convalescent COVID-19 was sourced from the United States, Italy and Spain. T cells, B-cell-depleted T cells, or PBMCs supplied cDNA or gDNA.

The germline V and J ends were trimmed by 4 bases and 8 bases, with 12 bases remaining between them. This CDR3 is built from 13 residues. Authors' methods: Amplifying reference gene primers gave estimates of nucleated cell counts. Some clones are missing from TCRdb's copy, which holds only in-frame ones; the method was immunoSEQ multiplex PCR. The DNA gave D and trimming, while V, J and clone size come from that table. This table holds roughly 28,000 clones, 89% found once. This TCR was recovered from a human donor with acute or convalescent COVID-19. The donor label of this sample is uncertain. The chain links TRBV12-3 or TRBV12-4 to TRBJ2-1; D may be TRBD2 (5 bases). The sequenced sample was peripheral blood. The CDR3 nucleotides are TGTGCCAGCAGTTCTCGGGATAGGGATGAGCAGTTCTTC. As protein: CASSSRDRDEQFF.